Listed here are 24 T cell receptor beta chains from one sample, sequenced in a study of T cells in Graves' hyperthyroidism and ophthalmopathy. Amplification of TCR beta CDR3 regions was performed using RNA transcripts as template. With the HTBI primer set, the TCR CDR3 went through a first round of RT-PCR. TCRdb ran MiXCR on the multiplex PCR reads and lists one entry per CDR3 protein. The data show 500,000 to 650,000 distinct CDR3 sequences, with about 14% seen just once and around 12% held by the top ten. The source material was blood. These receptor sequences come from a woman between 45 and 60 years old with Graves' ophthalmopathy.

There are many counts of this clonotype. The chain uses TRBV7-2 and TRBJ2-4; TRBD1 is a possible D gene (6 bases). Trimming took off 2 bases at V and 13 bases at J, with 9 bases between the two ends. Germline CDR1 is SGHTA and CDR2 is FQGNSA. The CDR3 sequence is 11 residues long. The CDR3 here is CASSLLGQQYF. The CDR3 DNA is TGTGCCAGCAGCTTATTGGGACAACAGTACTTC.

This clonotype has a count of ten or more. The chain links TRBV5-1 to TRBJ1-1; 8 bases are shared with TRBD1. J lost 4 bases, V lost 0 bases, and 5 bases had no gene match. Per the germline V gene, CDR1 is SGHRS and CDR2 is YFSETQ. This CDR3 has 15 amino acids. In DNA, the CDR3 is TGCGCCAGCAGCTTGGACGGACAGGGAAGCACTGAAGCTTTCTTT. This translates into CASSLDGQGSTEAFF.

This clonotype came up a few times. The V gene is TRBV2, the J gene TRBJ1-1, with a possible D match to TRBD1 (5 bases). This CDR3 region has 11 residues. With 1 base removed from V and 13 bases from J, the gap between germline ends came to 10 bases. Per the germline V gene, CDR1 is SNHLY and CDR2 is FYNNEI. The CDR3 DNA reads as TGTGCCAGCAGTGAAGGGGACGGCCATTTCTTT. Protein product: CASSEGDGHFF.

This clonotype came up many times. This chain uses TRBV27 with TRBJ2-1; D not certain. V lost 0 bases and J 7 bases, leaving 7 bases between the germline ends. Germline loops: CDR1 MNHEY, CDR2 SMNVEV (reference sequence). The CDR3 is 13 amino acids. The CDR3, as DNA: TGTGCCAGCAGTTTATCGGTTGCTAATGAGCAGTTCTTC. Translation: CASSLSVANEQFF.

This clonotype was observed many times. The CDR3 loop reads CASRAGIQETQYF. CDR3 DNA sequence: TGTGCCAGCAGGGCGGGCATCCAAGAGACCCAGTACTTC. The chain joins TRBV2 to TRBJ2-5; perhaps TRBD2 as D (5 bases). The V end lost 6 bases, the J end lost 1 base, and 9 bases lay between the germline ends. CDR3 length: 13 residues. Germline V gene sequence: CDR1 SNHLY, CDR2 FYNNEI.

This clonotype was counted ten times or more. J is TRBJ2-5 and V is TRBV9, with D unresolved. V lost 0 bases and J 3 bases, leaving 6 bases between the germline ends. CDR1 SGDLS and CDR2 YYNGEE come from the germline V gene. The CDR3 is 13 amino acids. DNA of the CDR3: TGTGCCAGCAGCGTAGTACCAGAAGAGACCCAGTACTTC. Protein: CASSVVPEETQYF.

This clonotype occurred a few times. This rearrangement joins TRBV19 to TRBJ1-5; 10 bases line up with TRBD1. V shed 4 bases and J 1 base; nucleotides not matched to a gene: 13. This CDR3 contains 19 residues. In germline, CDR1 is LNHDA, CDR2 SQIVND (reference sequence). CDR3 protein: CASSSRQGARGGSNQPQHF. CDR3 in DNA: TGTGCCAGTAGTAGTAGACAGGGGGCCCGAGGTGGGAGCAATCAGCCCCAGCATTTT.

The genes are TRBV6-2 or TRBV6-3 and TRBJ2-2; TRBD2 aligns across 7 bases. V gave up 4 bases and J gave up 0 bases; unmatched junction bases: 8. This CDR3 has 17 amino acids. Germline V gene data show CDR1 as MNHEY and CDR2 as SVGEGT. The CDR3 DNA reads TGTGCCAGCAGTTTCCTTGATCTAGCGGCGAACACCGGGGAGCTGTTTTTT. It codes for CASSFLDLAANTGELFF.

This clonotype showed up many times. The genes are TRBV6-1 and TRBJ2-7, with D perhaps matching TRBD1 or TRBD2 (6 bases each). Germline V gene data show CDR1 as MNHNS and CDR2 as SASEGT. The CDR3 spans 17 residues. Trimming removed 5 bases from V and 2 bases from J, with 22 bases in between. The CDR3 loop is CASSIGGTPTTTYEQYF. The CDR3 DNA sequence: TGTGCCAGCAGTATTGGGGGGACACCAACTACAACCTACGAGCAGTACTTC.

This clonotype was recorded at least ten times. V gene TRBV27 combines with J gene TRBJ2-1, with D uncertain. CDR3 length: 15 amino acids. With 7 bases removed from V and 0 bases from J, the gap between germline ends came to 13 bases. Germline V gene sequence: CDR1 MNHEY, CDR2 SMNVEV (reference sequence). The CDR3 reads CASKGRQSSYNEQFF. The DNA for the CDR3 is TGTGCCAGCAAAGGGCGCCAGAGCTCCTACAATGAGCAGTTCTTC.

This clonotype came up many times. This chain's CDR3 is CASSWGLASTDTQYF. CDR3 DNA: TGTGCCAGCAGTTGGGGACTAGCGAGCACAGATACGCAGTATTTT. This chain connects TRBV27 to TRBJ2-3, with 10 bases aligning to TRBD2. This CDR3 spans 15 amino acids. Germline V CDR1 and CDR2: MNHEY, SMNVEV (reference sequence). V trimming: 4 bases; J trimming: 0 bases; junction bases outside the gene matches: 1.

The rearrangement joins TRBV5-4 to TRBJ2-7; D possibly corresponds to TRBD2 (5 bases). The CDR3 sequence is 17 residues long. Germline V CDR1 and CDR2: SGHNT, YYREEE (reference sequence). V dropped 0 bases and J dropped 3 bases, with 19 bases sitting between them. CDR3 sequence reads: CASSLAPRGSRGYEQYF. DNA of the CDR3: TGTGCCAGCAGCTTGGCACCTCGTGGGTCCCGGGGCTACGAGCAGTACTTC.

This clonotype was recorded many times. The CDR3 region has the DNA TGCAGTGCTAGAGATAAGGGAGGAACTGGTGGAGATACGCAGTATTTT. It codes for CSARDKGGTGGDTQYF. The chain combines TRBV20-1 with TRBJ2-3; possibly TRBD2 for D (6 bases). This CDR3 comprises 16 residues. Per the germline V gene, CDR1 is DFQATT and CDR2 is SNEGSKA (reference sequence). Trimming removed 0 bases from V and 5 bases from J, with 18 bases in between.

In this sample, this clonotype turned up a few times. Germline and junction disagree at one end, which may indicate a read error. V usage is TRBV2 and J usage is TRBJ2-2; 7 bases align to TRBD1. There are 14 residues in the CDR3. The V gene's germline CDR1 is SNHLY and CDR2 FYNNEI. The CDR3 nucleotides read TGTGCCAGCGGTGACAGGGCTGACACCGGGGAGCTGTTTTTT. It codes for CASGDRADTGELFF.

This chain links TRBV14 with TRBJ2-7; 9 bases agree with TRBD1. Per the germline V gene, CDR1 is SGHDN and CDR2 is FVKESK. Losses at the gene ends were 1 base for V and 3 bases for J; bases not matched to a gene: 4. The CDR3 totals 15 residues. This CDR3 is CASSQVDRGFYEQYF. CDR3 bases: TGTGCCAGCAGCCAAGTCGACAGGGGGTTCTACGAGCAGTACTTC.

This clonotype was observed at least ten times. The chain recombines TRBV28 with TRBJ1-2; D is possibly TRBD1 (6 bases). CDR3 length: 17 residues. The germline V gene has CDR1 MDHEN and CDR2 SYDVKM. Trimming left V 4 bases short and J 0 bases short, with 18 bases between. CDR3 in amino acids: CASSSSQPGETNYGYTF. CDR3 DNA: TGTGCCAGCAGTTCCTCTCAGCCAGGGGAGACTAACTATGGCTACACCTTC.

On this clonotype: One base away lies a much larger clone, so this may be a sequencing read error. CDR3 coding DNA: TGTGCCGCAAGGGGGCCGGACACTGAAGCTTTCTTT. Its protein is CAARGPDTEAFF. The J gene is TRBJ1-1, the V gene TRBV24-1; 7 bases align to TRBD1. The trim removed 12 bases at V and 3 bases at J, leaving 6 bases unmatched. The length of the CDR3 is 12 residues. Germline lookup yields CDR1 KGHDR and CDR2 SFDVKD.

The chain recombines TRBV5-1 with TRBJ2-1; TRBD1 matches 8 bases. The CDR3 has 13 amino acids. CDR1 is SGHRS and CDR2 is YFSETQ in the germline V gene. The ends lost 2 bases at V and 9 bases at J; junction bases unmatched: 4. CDR3 DNA sequence: TGCGCCAGCAGCTTAGACAGGGGCAGTGAGCAGTTCTTC. Amino acids: CASSLDRGSEQFF.

This clonotype was counted at least ten times. CDR3 nucleotide sequence: TGTGCCAGTACTCGGGACACTAGGTCACCCCTCCACTTT. Protein product: CASTRDTRSPLHF. The V call is TRBV27, the J call TRBJ1-6, with a tentative D call TRBD1 (6 bases). Deletions cut 9 bases from V and 10 bases from J, with 16 bases between. CDR1 is MNHEY and CDR2 is SMNVEV in the germline V gene (reference sequence). This CDR3 has 13 amino acids.

The V gene is TRBV2, the J gene TRBJ2-1, with TRBD2 matching 12 bases. J was trimmed by 12 bases and V by 6 bases; bases with no gene match: 9. CDR3 length: 14 residues. Germline assignment: CDR1 SNHLY and CDR2 FYNNEI. CDR3 sequence: CASSGGLAGGAQFF. The CDR3, as DNA: TGTGCCAGCAGCGGGGGACTAGCGGGCGGTGCGCAGTTCTTC.

Only a few counts were recorded for this clonotype. The DNA for the CDR3 is TGTGCCAGTAGTTCATGGGCACCAGGGGACTATAATTCACCCCTCCACTTT. This encodes CASSSWAPGDYNSPLHF. The V gene is TRBV19, the J gene TRBJ1-6, with a weak D call TRBD1 (6 bases). Germline values: CDR1 LNHDA, CDR2 SQIVND (reference sequence). CDR3 length: 17 residues. Trimming removed 5 bases at V and 3 bases at J, with 17 bases between.

This clonotype was observed many times. The rearrangement uses TRBV30 and TRBJ2-3; 8 nucleotides agree with TRBD2. V dropped 0 bases and J dropped 4; count of bases not matched to a gene: 12. The CDR3 spans 17 residues. CDR1 GTSNPN and CDR2 SVGIG come from the germline V gene (reference sequence). The CDR3 sequence: CAWSVLVGGRRADTQYF. The CDR3 region has the DNA TGTGCCTGGAGTGTACTCGTCGGCGGGAGGAGGGCAGATACGCAGTATTTT.

The table lists this clonotype with many counts. J is TRBJ1-5 and V is TRBV20-1, with no clear D. Trimming left V 1 base short and J 3 bases short, with 7 bases between. The germline V gene encodes CDR1 DFQATT and CDR2 SNEGSKA (reference sequence). CDR3 length equals 13 residues. Here the CDR3 reads CSARAGLNQPQHF. CDR3 in DNA: TGCAGTGCTAGAGCGGGCCTCAATCAGCCCCAGCATTTT.

This clonotype was seen many times. This chain's CDR3 is CASSVRRAETQYF. DNA for the CDR3: TGTGCCAGCAGTGTGCGGAGGGCCGAGACCCAGTACTTC. The chain uses TRBV2 and TRBJ2-5; possible D gene TRBD2, 6 bases. The germline CDR1 and CDR2 sequences are SNHLY and FYNNEI. The CDR3 has 13 residues. Trimming left V 4 bases short and J 5 bases short, with 11 bases between. Looking up the rest from reference TRBV2 and TRBJ2-5 gives the full variable domain: EPEVTQTPSHQVTQMGQEVILRCVPISNHLYFYWYRQILGQKVEFLVSFYNNEISEKSEIFDDQFSVERPDGSNFTLKIRSTKLEDSAMYFCASSVRRAETQYFGPGTRLLVL.